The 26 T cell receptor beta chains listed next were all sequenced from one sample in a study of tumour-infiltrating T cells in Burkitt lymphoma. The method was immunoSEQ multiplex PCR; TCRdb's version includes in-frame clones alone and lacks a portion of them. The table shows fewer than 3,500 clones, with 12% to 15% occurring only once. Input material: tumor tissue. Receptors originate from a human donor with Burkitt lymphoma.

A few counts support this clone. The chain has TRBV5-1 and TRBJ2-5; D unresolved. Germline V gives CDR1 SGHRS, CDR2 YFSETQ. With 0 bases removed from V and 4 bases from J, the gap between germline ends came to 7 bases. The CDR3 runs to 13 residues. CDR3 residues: CASSLAARETQYF. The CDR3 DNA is TGCGCCAGCAGCTTGGCCGCGCGAGAGACCCAGTACTTC. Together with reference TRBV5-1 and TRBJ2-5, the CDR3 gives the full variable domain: KAGVTQTPRYLIKTRGQQVTLSCSPISGHRSVSWYQQTPGQGLQFLFEYFSETQRNKGNFPGRFSGRQFSNSRSEMNVSTLELGDSALYLCASSLAARETQYFGPGTRLLVL.

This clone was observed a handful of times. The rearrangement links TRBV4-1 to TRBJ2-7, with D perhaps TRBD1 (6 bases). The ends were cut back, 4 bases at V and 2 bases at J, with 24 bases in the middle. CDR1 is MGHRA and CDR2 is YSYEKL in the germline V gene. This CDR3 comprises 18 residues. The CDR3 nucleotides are TGCGCCAGCAGCCTAAAGATGGGGCTAGGGGACACAGCCTACGAGCAGTACTTC. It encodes CASSLKMGLGDTAYEQYF.

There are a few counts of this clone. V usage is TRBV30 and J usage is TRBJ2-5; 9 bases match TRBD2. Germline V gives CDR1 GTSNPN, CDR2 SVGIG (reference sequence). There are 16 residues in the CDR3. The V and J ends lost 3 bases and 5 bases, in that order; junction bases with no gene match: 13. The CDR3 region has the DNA TGTGCCTGGAGAGACCTTAGCGGGAGTGGGAGGGAGACCCAGTACTTC. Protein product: CAWRDLSGSGRETQYF.

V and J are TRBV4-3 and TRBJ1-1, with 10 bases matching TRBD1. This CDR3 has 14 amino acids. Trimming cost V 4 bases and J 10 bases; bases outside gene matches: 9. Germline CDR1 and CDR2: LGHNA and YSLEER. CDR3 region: CASSPVPGQGRAFF. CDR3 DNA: TGCGCCAGCAGCCCAGTCCCGGGACAGGGGCGAGCTTTCTTT.

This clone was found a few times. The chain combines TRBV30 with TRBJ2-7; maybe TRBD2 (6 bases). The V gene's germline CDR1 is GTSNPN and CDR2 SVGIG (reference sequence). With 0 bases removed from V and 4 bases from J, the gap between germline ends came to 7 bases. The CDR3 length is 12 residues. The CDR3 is CAWSVRGYEQYF. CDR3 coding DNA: TGTGCCTGGAGTGTACGGGGGTACGAGCAGTACTTC.

CDR3 coding DNA: TGCGCCAGCAGCCAAGATAGCGGTGGCTACGAGCAGTACTTC. Translating gives CASSQDSGGYEQYF. V gene TRBV4-1 combines with J gene TRBJ2-7, with D perhaps TRBD2 (6 bases). The length of the CDR3 is 14 residues. V was cut by 0 bases and J by 3 bases, with 9 bases left in between. Germline V gene lookup returns CDR1 MGHRA and CDR2 YSYEKL.

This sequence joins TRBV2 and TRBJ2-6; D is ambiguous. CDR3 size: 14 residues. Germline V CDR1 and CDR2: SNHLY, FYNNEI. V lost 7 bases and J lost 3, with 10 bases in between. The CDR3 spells CASIVGLGANVLTF. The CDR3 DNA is TGTGCCAGCATCGTCGGCCTTGGGGCCAACGTCCTGACTTTC.

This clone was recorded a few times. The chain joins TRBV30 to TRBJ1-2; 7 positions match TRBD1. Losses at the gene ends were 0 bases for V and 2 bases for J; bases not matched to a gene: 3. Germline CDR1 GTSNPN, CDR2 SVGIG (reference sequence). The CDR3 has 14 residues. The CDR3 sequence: CAWSVPGQNYGYTF. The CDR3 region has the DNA TGTGCCTGGAGTGTACCGGGACAGAACTATGGCTACACCTTC.

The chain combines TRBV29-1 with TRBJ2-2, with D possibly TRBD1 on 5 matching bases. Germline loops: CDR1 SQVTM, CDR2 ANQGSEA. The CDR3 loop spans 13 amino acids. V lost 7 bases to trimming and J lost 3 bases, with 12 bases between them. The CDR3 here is CSAPRGYTGELFF. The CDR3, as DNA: TGCAGCGCACCTAGGGGTTACACCGGGGAGCTGTTTTTT.

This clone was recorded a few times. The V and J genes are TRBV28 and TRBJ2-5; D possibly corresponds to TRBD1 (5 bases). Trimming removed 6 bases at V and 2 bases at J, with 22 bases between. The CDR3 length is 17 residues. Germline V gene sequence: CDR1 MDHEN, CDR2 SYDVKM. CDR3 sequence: CASSQTSIDSGQETQYF. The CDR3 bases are TGTGCCAGCAGCCAAACCTCCATAGACAGTGGGCAAGAGACCCAGTACTTC.

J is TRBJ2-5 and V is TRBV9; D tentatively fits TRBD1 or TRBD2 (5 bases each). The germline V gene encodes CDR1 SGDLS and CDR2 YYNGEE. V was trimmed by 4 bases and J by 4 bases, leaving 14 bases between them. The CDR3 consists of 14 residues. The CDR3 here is CASSPGQGRETQYF. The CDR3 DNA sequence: TGTGCCAGCAGCCCGGGGCAGGGCCGAGAGACCCAGTACTTC. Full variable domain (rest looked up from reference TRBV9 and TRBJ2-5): DSGVTQTPKHLITATGQRVTLRCSPRSGDLSVYWYQQSLDQGLQFLIQYYNGEERAKGNILERFSAQQFPDLHSELNLSSLELGDSALYFCASSPGQGRETQYFGPGTRLLVL.

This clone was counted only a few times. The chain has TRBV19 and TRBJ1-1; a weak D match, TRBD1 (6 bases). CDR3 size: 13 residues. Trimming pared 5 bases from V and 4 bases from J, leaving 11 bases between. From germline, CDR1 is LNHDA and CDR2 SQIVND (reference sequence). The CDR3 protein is CASSATGFTEAFF. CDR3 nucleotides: TGTGCCAGTAGTGCAACAGGGTTCACTGAAGCTTTCTTT.

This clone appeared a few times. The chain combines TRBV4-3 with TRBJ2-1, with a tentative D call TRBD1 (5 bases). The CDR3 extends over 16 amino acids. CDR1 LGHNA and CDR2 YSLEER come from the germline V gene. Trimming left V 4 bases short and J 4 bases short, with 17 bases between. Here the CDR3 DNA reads TGCGCCAGCAGCCCGGTGGGGCCAGACGGGTACAATGAGCAGTTCTTC. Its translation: CASSPVGPDGYNEQFF.

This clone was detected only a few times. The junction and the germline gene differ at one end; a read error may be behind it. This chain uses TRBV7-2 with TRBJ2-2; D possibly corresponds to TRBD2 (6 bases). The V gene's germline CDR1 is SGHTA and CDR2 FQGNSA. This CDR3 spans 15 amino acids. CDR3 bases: TGTGCCAGCAGCCTAGCGCTGGCGGACACCGGGGAGCTGTTTTTT. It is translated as CASSLALADTGELFF.

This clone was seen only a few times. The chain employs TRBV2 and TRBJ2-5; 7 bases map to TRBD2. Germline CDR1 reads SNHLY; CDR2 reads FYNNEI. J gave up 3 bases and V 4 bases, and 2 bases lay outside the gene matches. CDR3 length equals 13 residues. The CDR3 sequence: CASSVLAEETQYF. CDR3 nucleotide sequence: TGTGCCAGCAGTGTGCTAGCGGAAGAGACCCAGTACTTC. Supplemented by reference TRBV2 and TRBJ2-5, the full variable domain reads EPEVTQTPSHQVTQMGQEVILRCVPISNHLYFYWYRQILGQKVEFLVSFYNNEISEKSEIFDDQFSVERPDGSNFTLKIRSTKLEDSAMYFCASSVLAEETQYFGPGTRLLVL.

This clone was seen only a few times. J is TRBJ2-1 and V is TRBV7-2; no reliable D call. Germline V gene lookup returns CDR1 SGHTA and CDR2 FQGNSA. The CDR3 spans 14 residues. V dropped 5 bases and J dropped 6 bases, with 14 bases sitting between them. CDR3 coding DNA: TGTGCCAGCAGCCCTCGTGTTAAGCTCAATGAGCAGTTCTTC. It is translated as CASSPRVKLNEQFF.

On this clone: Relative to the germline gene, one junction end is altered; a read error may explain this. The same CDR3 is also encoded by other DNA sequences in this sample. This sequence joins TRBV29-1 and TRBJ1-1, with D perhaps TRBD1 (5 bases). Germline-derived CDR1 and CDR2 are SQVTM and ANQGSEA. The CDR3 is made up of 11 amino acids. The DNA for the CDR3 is TGCAGCGTTGACAGGGTCACTGAAGCTTTTTTT. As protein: CSVDRVTEAFF.

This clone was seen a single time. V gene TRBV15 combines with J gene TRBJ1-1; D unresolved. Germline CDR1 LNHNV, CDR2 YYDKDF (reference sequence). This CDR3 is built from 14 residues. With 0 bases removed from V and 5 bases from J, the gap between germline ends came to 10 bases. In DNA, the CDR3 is TGTGCCACCAGCAGAGATCTAAGGGTTACTGAAGCTTTCTTT. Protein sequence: CATSRDLRVTEAFF.

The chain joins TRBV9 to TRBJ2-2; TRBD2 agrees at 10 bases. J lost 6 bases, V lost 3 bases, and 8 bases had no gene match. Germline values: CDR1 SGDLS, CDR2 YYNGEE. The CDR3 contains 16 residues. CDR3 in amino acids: CASSAAESGRAGELFF. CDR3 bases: TGTGCCAGCAGCGCGGCCGAGAGCGGGAGGGCCGGGGAGCTGTTTTTT. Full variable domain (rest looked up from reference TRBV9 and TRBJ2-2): DSGVTQTPKHLITATGQRVTLRCSPRSGDLSVYWYQQSLDQGLQFLIQYYNGEERAKGNILERFSAQQFPDLHSELNLSSLELGDSALYFCASSAAESGRAGELFFGEGSRLTVL.

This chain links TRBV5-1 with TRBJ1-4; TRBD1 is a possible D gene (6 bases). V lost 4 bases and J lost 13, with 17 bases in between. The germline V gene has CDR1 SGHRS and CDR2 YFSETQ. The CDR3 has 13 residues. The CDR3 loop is CASSGGAGSGLFF. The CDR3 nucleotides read TGCGCCAGCAGCGGGGGGGCAGGGTCGGGACTGTTTTTT.

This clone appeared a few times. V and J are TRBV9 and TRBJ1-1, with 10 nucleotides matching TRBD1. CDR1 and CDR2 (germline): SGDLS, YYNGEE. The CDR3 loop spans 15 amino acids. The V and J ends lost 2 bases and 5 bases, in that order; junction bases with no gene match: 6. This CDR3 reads CASSVYGTGETEAFF. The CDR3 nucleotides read TGTGCCAGCAGCGTGTACGGGACAGGGGAAACTGAAGCTTTCTTT.

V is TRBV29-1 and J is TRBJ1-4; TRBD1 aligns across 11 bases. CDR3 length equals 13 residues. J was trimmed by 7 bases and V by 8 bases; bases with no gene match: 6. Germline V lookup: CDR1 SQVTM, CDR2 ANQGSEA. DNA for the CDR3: TGCAGCTTCGCCGGGACAGGGGGTGAAAAACTGTTTTTT. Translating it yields CSFAGTGGEKLFF.

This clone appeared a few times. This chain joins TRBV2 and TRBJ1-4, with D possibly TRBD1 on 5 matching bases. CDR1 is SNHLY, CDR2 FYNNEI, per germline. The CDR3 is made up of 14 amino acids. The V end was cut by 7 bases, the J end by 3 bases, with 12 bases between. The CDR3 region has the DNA TGTGCCAGCATGGAGGGGTCCGCTAATGAAAAACTGTTTTTT. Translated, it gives CASMEGSANEKLFF.

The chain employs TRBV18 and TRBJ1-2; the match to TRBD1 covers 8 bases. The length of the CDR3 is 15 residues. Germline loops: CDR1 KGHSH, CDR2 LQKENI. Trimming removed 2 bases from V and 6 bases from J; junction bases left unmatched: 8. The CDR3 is CASSPRDRGAHGYTF. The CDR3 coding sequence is TGTGCCAGCTCACCAAGAGACAGGGGCGCTCATGGCTACACCTTC.

The DNA of the CDR3 is TGCGCCAGCAGCCAAGCGTCAGGGACGGGGCCTTACAATGAGCAGTTCTTC. It encodes CASSQASGTGPYNEQFF. This chain links TRBV4-3 with TRBJ2-1, with D perhaps given as TRBD1 or TRBD2 (5 bases each). Germline V gene sequence: CDR1 LGHNA, CDR2 YSLEER. V was cut by 1 base and J by 4 bases, with 17 bases left in between. There are 17 residues in the CDR3.

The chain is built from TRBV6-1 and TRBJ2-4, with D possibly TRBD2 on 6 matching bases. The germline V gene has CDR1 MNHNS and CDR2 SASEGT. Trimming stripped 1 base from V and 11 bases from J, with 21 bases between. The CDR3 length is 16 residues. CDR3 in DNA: TGTGCCAGCAGTGAAGTTTGGGGGTACGGGGGAGAGGTTCAGTACTTC. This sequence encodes CASSEVWGYGGEVQYF.